This T cell receptor beta chain was profiled in a study of CD4+ T cells in melanoma. The study's findings and limits: In melanoma, neoantigen-specific CD4+ T cells reportedly differed in differentiation state. A reported correlation linked neoantigen-specific CD4+ T cells to CD8+, macrophage and B cell function.

Sequencing used immunoSEQ multiplex PCR; TCRdb keeps in-frame clones, though not all of them. The sample carries 9,500 to 10,000 clones, roughly two thirds recorded once. A note on this clone: Its antigen is still unknown.

The CDR3 is 18 residues long. Germline loops: CDR1 LGHNA, CDR2 YNFKEQ. V was pared by 1 base and J by 5 bases, with 22 bases between. This chain joins TRBV4-2 and TRBJ2-3, with a weak D call TRBD2 (6 bases). The sample taken for sequencing was cells from a culture (not recorded whether cultured in vitro). This receptor was identified in a human donor with melanoma. CDR3 residues: CASSQVGLPTRLLDTQYF. DNA for the CDR3: TGTGCCAGCAGCCAAGTGGGACTTCCGACTAGGCTATTAGATACGCAGTATTTT.